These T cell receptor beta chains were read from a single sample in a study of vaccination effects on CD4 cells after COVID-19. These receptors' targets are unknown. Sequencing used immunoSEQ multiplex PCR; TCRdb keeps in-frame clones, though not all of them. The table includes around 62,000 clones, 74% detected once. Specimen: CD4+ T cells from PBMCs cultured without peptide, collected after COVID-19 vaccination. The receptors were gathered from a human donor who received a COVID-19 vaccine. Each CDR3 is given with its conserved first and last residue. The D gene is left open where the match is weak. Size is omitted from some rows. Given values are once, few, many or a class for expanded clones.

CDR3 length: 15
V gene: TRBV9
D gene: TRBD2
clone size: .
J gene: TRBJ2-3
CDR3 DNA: TGTGCCAGCAGCGTATTCGGGGGGAGCACAGATACGCAGTATTTT
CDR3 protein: CASSVFGGSTDTQYF

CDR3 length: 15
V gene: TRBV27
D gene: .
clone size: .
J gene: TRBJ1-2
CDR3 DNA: TGTGCCAGCAGTTCTTCCCCCGTGCCCAACTATGGCTACACCTTC
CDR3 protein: CASSSSPVPNYGYTF

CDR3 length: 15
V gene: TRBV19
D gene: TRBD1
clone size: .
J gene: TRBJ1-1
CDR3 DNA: TGTGCCAGTAGTTCCCGGGACAGGGGTGTCGCTGAAGCTTTCTTT
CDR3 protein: CASSSRDRGVAEAFF

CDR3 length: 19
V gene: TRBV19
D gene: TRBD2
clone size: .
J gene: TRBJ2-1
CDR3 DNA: TGTGCCAGTAGTATCAGTGACAGAAAGCGGGGGCGACTTTACAATGAGCAGTTCTTC
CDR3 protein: CASSISDRKRGRLYNEQFF

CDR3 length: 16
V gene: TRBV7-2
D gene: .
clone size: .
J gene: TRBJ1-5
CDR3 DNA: TGTGCCAGCAGCTTAAGGGGGGTGGATAGCAATCAGCCCCAGCATTTT
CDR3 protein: CASSLRGVDSNQPQHF

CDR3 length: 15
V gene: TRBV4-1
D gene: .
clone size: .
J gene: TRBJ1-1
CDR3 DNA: TGCGCCAGCAGCCAAGTAATCGGAAAGGGGCTTCTAGCTTTCTTT
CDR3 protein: CASSQVIGKGLLAFF

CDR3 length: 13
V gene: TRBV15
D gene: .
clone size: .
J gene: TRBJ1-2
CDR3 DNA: TGTGCCACGAGATCGGGGGCCGCACATGGCTACACCTTC
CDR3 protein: CATRSGAAHGYTF

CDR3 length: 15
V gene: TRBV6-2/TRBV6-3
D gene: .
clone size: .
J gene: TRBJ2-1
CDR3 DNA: TGTGCCAGCAGTCCACCCGGGGGTACCTACAATGAGCAGTTCTTC
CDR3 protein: CASSPPGGTYNEQFF

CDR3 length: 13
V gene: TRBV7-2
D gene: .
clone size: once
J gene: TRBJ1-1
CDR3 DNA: TGTGCCAGCAGCTACGGCAGGAACACTGAAGCTTTCTTT
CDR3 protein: CASSYGRNTEAFF

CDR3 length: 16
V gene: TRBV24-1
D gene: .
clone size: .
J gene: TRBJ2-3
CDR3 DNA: TGTGCCACCAGTGACCCAACAGCGGTCTTGGGGTTTACGCAGTATTTT
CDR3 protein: CATSDPTAVLGFTQYF

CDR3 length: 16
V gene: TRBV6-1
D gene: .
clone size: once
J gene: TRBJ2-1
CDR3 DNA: TGTGCCAGCAGTGAGCAATTAAGGGGGGGCCTCAATGAGCAGTTCTTC
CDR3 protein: CASSEQLRGGLNEQFF

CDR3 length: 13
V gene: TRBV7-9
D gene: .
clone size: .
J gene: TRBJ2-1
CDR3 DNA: TGTGCCAGCAGCTACTGGTCCAGGGGTGAGCAGTTCTTC
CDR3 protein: CASSYWSRGEQFF

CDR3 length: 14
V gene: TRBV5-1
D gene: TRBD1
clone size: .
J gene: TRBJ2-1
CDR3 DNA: TGCGCCAGCAGCTTGGAAACAGGGGGCGGGGAGCAGTTCTTC
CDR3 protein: CASSLETGGGEQFF

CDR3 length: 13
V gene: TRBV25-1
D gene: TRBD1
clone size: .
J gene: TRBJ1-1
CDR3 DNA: TGTGCCAGCAGACAGGGGGCGGGTACTGAAGCTTTCTTT
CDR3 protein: CASRQGAGTEAFF

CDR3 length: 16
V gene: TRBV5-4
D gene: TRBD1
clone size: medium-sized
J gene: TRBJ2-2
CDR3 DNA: TGTGCCAGCAGCTTCCGGGACAGGGGAGCCACCGGGGAGCTGTTTTTT
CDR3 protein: CASSFRDRGATGELFF

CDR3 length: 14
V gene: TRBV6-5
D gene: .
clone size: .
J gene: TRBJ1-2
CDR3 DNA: TGTGCCAGTACTATCAGCAGGGAAATTGGCGGCTACACCTTC
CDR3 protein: CASTISREIGGYTF

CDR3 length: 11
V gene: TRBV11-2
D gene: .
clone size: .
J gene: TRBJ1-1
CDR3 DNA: TGTGCCAGCAGCTCCCTTTACCATCTGTGGTTT
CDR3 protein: CASSSLYHLWF

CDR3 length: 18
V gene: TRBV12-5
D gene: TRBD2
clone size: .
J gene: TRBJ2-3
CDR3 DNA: TGTGCTAGTGGTGAGACTAGCGGGGGGGCTACTAGCACAGATACGCAGTATTTT
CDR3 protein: CASGETSGGATSTDTQYF

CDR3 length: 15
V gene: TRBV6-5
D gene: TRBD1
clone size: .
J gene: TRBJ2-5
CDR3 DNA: TGTGCCAGCAGTTACTCGGACAGGGGGAGGGTGACCCAGTACTTC
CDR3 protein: CASSYSDRGRVTQYF

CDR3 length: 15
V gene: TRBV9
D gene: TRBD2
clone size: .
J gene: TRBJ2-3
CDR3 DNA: TGTGCCAGCAGCGTTAGCGGGGTTAGCACAGATACGCAGTATTTT
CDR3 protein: CASSVSGVSTDTQYF

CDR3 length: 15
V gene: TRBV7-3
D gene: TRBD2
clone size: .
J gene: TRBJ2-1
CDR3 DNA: TGTGCCAGCAGCATCTCGGGACTAGCGGGCAATGAGCAGTTCTTC
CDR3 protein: CASSISGLAGNEQFF

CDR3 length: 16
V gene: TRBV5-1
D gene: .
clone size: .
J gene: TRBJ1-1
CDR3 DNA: TGCGCCAGCAGCTCTGGAGCCGGGAGGATGAACACTGAAGCTTTCTTT
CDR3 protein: CASSSGAGRMNTEAFF

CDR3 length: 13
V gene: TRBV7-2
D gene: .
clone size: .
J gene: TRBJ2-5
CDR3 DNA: TGTGCCAGCCAAAGGAGCCCCCAAGAGACCCAGTACTTC
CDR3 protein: CASQRSPQETQYF

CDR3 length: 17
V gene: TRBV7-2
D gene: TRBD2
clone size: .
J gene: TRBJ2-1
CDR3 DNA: TGTGCCAGCAGTCCCTGGACTAGCGGGGGACATTACAATGAGCAGTTCTTC
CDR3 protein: CASSPWTSGGHYNEQFF

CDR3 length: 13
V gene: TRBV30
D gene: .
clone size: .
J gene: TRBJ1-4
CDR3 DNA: TGTGCCTCGCAGCAGGGATCGCGTGAAAAACTGTTTTTT
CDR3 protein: CASQQGSREKLFF

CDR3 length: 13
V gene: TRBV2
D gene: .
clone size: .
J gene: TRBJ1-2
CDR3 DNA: TGTGCCAGCAGTGTACAGCCCAACTATGGCTACACCTTC
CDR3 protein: CASSVQPNYGYTF

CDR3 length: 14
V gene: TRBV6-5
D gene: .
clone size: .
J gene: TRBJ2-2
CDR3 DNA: TGTGCCAGCATTTGGGGGGTTGGCGCCGGGGAGCTGTTTTTT
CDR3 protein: CASIWGVGAGELFF

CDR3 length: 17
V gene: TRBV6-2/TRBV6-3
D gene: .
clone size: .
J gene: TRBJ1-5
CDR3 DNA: TGTGCCAGCAGTTACTCGAGTCGGGGTTTCGGCAATCAGCCCCAGCATTTT
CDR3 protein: CASSYSSRGFGNQPQHF

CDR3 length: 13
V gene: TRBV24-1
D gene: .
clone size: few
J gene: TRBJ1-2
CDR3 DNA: TGTGCCACCAGTGATTTGCCAGAGGATGGCTACACCTTC
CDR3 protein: CATSDLPEDGYTF